What follows are 9 T cell receptor beta chains derived from one specimen sequenced in a study of cytomegalovirus exposure and HLA in healthy donors. Method: immunoSEQ multiplex PCR; TCRdb's copy keeps in-frame clones and lacks some. This sample has 200,000 to 250,000 clones, with over 75% found just once. The sample was PBMCs. Source of these receptors: a man aged 18 to 30 in good health and CMV-seropositive.

CDR3 in DNA: TGTGCCAGCAGCCCCCCGGACAGCTACGAGCAGTACTTC. This encodes CASSPPDSYEQYF. J is TRBJ2-7 and V is TRBV7-9; D possibly corresponds to TRBD1 (6 bases). In germline, CDR1 is SEHNR, CDR2 FQNEAQ (reference sequence). The V and J ends lost 5 bases and 3 bases respectively, with 11 bases between them. The CDR3 is 13 amino acids.

J is TRBJ1-4 and V is TRBV30; D remains unclear. Germline assignment: CDR1 GTSNPN and CDR2 SVGIG (reference sequence). The CDR3 is 12 amino acids. V shed 2 bases and J shed 4 bases, with 5 bases lying between them. The CDR3 spells CAWSPGNEKLFF. The DNA for the CDR3 is TGTGCCTGGAGTCCGGGTAATGAAAAACTGTTTTTT. Filled out from reference TRBV30 and TRBJ1-4, the complete variable domain reads SQTIHQWPATLVQPVGSPLSLECTVEGTSNPNLYWYRQAAGRGLQLLFYSVGIGQISSEVPQNLSASRPQDRQFILSSKKLLLSDSGFYLCAWSPGNEKLFFGSGTQLSVL.

The rearrangement uses TRBV6-1 and TRBJ2-3; D uncertain. V shed 0 bases and J shed 0 bases, with 1 base lying between them. This CDR3 contains 13 residues. CDR1 is MNHNS and CDR2 is SASEGT in the germline V gene. The CDR3 DNA is TGTGCCAGCAGTGAAGCCAGCACAGATACGCAGTATTTT. Residues: CASSEASTDTQYF.

The chain combines TRBV5-4 with TRBJ2-3, with TRBD1 matching over 8 bases. Germline V gene lookup returns CDR1 SGHNT and CDR2 YYREEE (reference sequence). Trimming cost V 0 bases and J 0 bases; bases outside gene matches: 3. The CDR3 runs to 16 residues. CDR3 bases: TGTGCCAGCAGCTTGGCCGGACAGGGTAGCACAGATACGCAGTATTTT. Its protein product is CASSLAGQGSTDTQYF.

The chain is built from TRBV11-2 and TRBJ2-1; a possible D gene is TRBD2 (5 bases). Germline lookup yields CDR1 SGHAT and CDR2 FQNNGV. The CDR3 contains 18 residues. V was trimmed by 0 bases and J by 2 bases, leaving 17 bases between them. The CDR3 DNA reads as TGTGCCAGCAGCTTAGATGTTTCGGGGTCTAGCACCTACAATGAGCAGTTCTTC. Protein sequence: CASSLDVSGSSTYNEQFF.

The V gene is TRBV29-1, the J gene TRBJ1-1; no clear D gene. This CDR3 is built from 12 residues. With 4 bases removed from V and 4 bases from J, the gap between germline ends came to 10 bases. Germline lookup yields CDR1 SQVTM and CDR2 ANQGSEA. The CDR3 loop reads CSVGWALTEAFF. For the CDR3, the DNA is TGCAGCGTTGGTTGGGCGCTCACTGAAGCTTTCTTT.

The rearrangement uses TRBV7-8 and TRBJ2-7, with 8 bases matching TRBD1. Per the germline V gene, CDR1 is SGHVS and CDR2 is FQNEAQ. The CDR3 consists of 13 residues. V lost 3 bases, J lost 4 bases, and 2 bases stayed unmatched. Written as DNA, the CDR3 is TGTGCCAGCAGCTTCGACAGGGGATACGAGCAGTACTTC. Protein product: CASSFDRGYEQYF.

This clone was detected once. The V call is TRBV5-4, the J call TRBJ1-2; no reliable D call. Germline V gene lookup returns CDR1 SGHNT and CDR2 YYREEE (reference sequence). The CDR3 length is 13 residues. The ends were cut back, 1 base at V and 5 bases at J, with 9 bases in the middle. Here the CDR3 DNA reads TGTGCCAGCAGCTTGTACGGAGGGTATGGCTACACCTTC. It encodes CASSLYGGYGYTF.

V usage is TRBV2 and J usage is TRBJ1-3; 12 nucleotides agree with TRBD1. Looked up from germline, CDR1 is SNHLY and CDR2 is FYNNEI. The ends lost 6 bases at V and 2 bases at J; junction bases unmatched: 2. This CDR3 has 15 amino acids. The CDR3 sequence: CASRGQGATGNTIYF. In DNA, the CDR3 is TGTGCCAGCAGGGGACAGGGGGCAACTGGAAACACCATATATTTT.